The 10 T cell receptor beta chains in this list originate from one sample, sequenced in a study of shared clonotypes between healthy human individuals. TCRdb keeps only in-frame clones here, not all; method: immunoSEQ multiplex PCR. The table lists some 2 million clones, 95% of them singletons. The sequenced material came from naive CD4+ T cells sorted from blood. Subset in this sample: CD45RA+ positively selected. The receptors were sampled from a man younger than 35 in good health.

The chain joins TRBV2 to TRBJ2-3; TRBD2 matches 7 bases. CDR1 SNHLY and CDR2 FYNNEI come from the germline V gene. The CDR3 runs 13 residues. The ends lost 5 bases at V and 4 bases at J; junction bases unmatched: 3. CDR3 sequence (DNA): TGTGCCAGCAGTCCGGGACTACCAGATACGCAGTATTTT. Translation gives CASSPGLPDTQYF.

This clone was observed once. The V gene is TRBV7-9, the J gene TRBJ1-2, with 11 bases lining up with TRBD1. The CDR3 runs 16 residues. The germline V gene has CDR1 SEHNR and CDR2 FQNEAQ (reference sequence). V was pared by 1 base and J by 1 base, with 2 bases of the junction left unmatched. The CDR3 sequence: CASSLVGQGDNYGYTF. CDR3 DNA sequence: TGTGCCAGCAGCTTAGTGGGACAGGGGGATAACTATGGCTACACCTTC.

This clone was seen a handful of times. This sample also contains other DNA sequences that code for the same CDR3. The chain links TRBV28 to TRBJ1-2; D call uncertain. Germline-derived CDR1 and CDR2 are MDHEN and SYDVKM. The CDR3 extends over 12 amino acids. V was shortened by 3 bases and J by 5 bases, with 7 bases between the two germline ends. The CDR3 region has the DNA TGTGCCAGCAGTTTTGGCCAGTATGGCTACACCTTC. It encodes CASSFGQYGYTF.

The CDR3 sequence is CASSEMGGEQFF. The CDR3 nucleotides read TGTGCCAGCAGTGAAATGGGGGGTGAGCAGTTCTTC. J is TRBJ2-1 and V is TRBV2; perhaps TRBD2 as D (6 bases). CDR1 and CDR2 (germline): SNHLY, FYNNEI. Trimming cost V 2 bases and J 9 bases, with 8 bases left between them. The CDR3 consists of 12 residues.

The chain links TRBV7-9 to TRBJ2-2, with 9 positions matching TRBD2. The CDR3 runs to 17 residues. Germline V gene lookup returns CDR1 SEHNR and CDR2 FQNEAQ (reference sequence). The J segment lost 1 base and the V segment lost 5 bases, leaving 8 bases of the junction unmatched. The CDR3 nucleotides are TGTGCCAGCAGCCGGTCTAGCGGGACGATGAACACCGGGGAGCTGTTTTTT. This translates into CASSRSSGTMNTGELFF. Together with reference TRBV7-9 and TRBJ2-2, the CDR3 gives the full variable domain: DTGVSQNPRHKITKRGQNVTFRCDPISEHNRLYWYRQTLGQGPEFLTYFQNEAQLEKSRLLSDRFSAERPKGSFSTLEIQRTEQGDSAMYLCASSRSSGTMNTGELFFGEGSRLTVL.

CDR3 DNA sequence: TGTGCCAGCAGCAAAGTAGCGGGAGGCAATCAGCCCCAGCATTTT. This encodes CASSKVAGGNQPQHF. The genes are TRBV7-8 and TRBJ1-5; D not resolved. Trimming stripped 5 bases from V and 2 bases from J, with 13 bases between. From germline, CDR1 is SGHVS and CDR2 FQNEAQ. The CDR3 runs 15 residues.

In its sample, this clone was seen once. This chain connects TRBV18 to TRBJ1-1; TRBD1 aligns across 8 bases. The CDR3 covers 15 residues. J gave up 3 bases and V 3 bases, and 6 bases lay outside the gene matches. Germline CDR1 KGHSH, CDR2 LQKENI. The CDR3 DNA reads as TGTGCCAGCTCACCCTCGACAGGGGTGGACACTGAAGCTTTCTTT. Protein sequence: CASSPSTGVDTEAFF.

This chain connects TRBV6-5 to TRBJ2-7, with 12 bases aligning to TRBD2. The V segment lost 5 bases and the J segment 3 bases; nucleotides outside the gene matches: 5. CDR1 and CDR2 from the germline V gene are MNHEY and SVGAGI. The CDR3 extends over 15 amino acids. The CDR3 here is CASSTGTSGYYEQYF. The CDR3 DNA sequence: TGTGCCAGCAGTACCGGGACTAGCGGGTACTACGAGCAGTACTTC.

Written as DNA, the CDR3 is TGTGCCAGCAGTGAGACAGGGAACACCGGGGAGCTGTTTTTT. Its translation: CASSETGNTGELFF. This chain uses TRBV2 with TRBJ2-2; D might be TRBD1 (6 bases). The CDR3 extends over 14 amino acids. The V and J ends lost 3 bases and 1 base respectively, with 6 bases between them. Germline CDR1 SNHLY, CDR2 FYNNEI. The full variable domain, completed using reference TRBV2 and TRBJ2-2, is EPEVTQTPSHQVTQMGQEVILRCVPISNHLYFYWYRQILGQKVEFLVSFYNNEISEKSEIFDDQFSVERPDGSNFTLKIRSTKLEDSAMYFCASSETGNTGELFFGEGSRLTVL.

The genes are TRBV27 and TRBJ2-5, with 8 nucleotides matching TRBD1. The V segment lost 6 bases and the J segment 5 bases; nucleotides outside the gene matches: 5. The germline V gene has CDR1 MNHEY and CDR2 SMNVEV (reference sequence). The length of the CDR3 is 13 residues. The CDR3: CASRYSGGETQYF. In nucleotides, the CDR3 is TGTGCCAGCAGATATTCAGGGGGCGAGACCCAGTACTTC.